These 8 T cell receptor beta chains were sequenced from one sample in a study of identical twins. TCRdb used MiXCR to reprocess the 5' RACE reads, holding one entry per CDR3 protein. The sample yields approximately 630,000 distinct CDR3 sequences, roughly 6.6% seen once. The same sample was also studied in work on yellow fever vaccine responses in identical twins.

Source material: PBMCs. These receptors all come from a woman aged 18-35 years in good health.

This clonotype was seen a handful of times. The CDR3: CSVVPSGTYNEQFF. The CDR3 coding sequence is TGCAGCGTTGTTCCTAGCGGGACGTACAATGAGCAGTTCTTC. The chain recombines TRBV29-1 with TRBJ2-1; the match to TRBD2 covers 9 bases. V shed 4 bases and J 4 bases; nucleotides not matched to a gene: 5. Germline V gives CDR1 SQVTM, CDR2 ANQGSEA. The CDR3 runs 14 residues.

CDR3 bases: TGTGCCAGCAGCTTAGTCGCGGGGACTAGCGGGGTAGAGACCCAGTACTTC. Translation: CASSLVAGTSGVETQYF. The V gene is TRBV11-2, the J gene TRBJ2-5; 13 bases line up with TRBD2. Per germline, CDR1 SGHAT and CDR2 FQNNGV. Trimming removed 1 base from V and 4 bases from J; junction bases left unmatched: 6. This CDR3 contains 17 residues.

This clonotype was counted ten times or more. The chain carries TRBV12-3 or TRBV12-4 and TRBJ1-3; D not resolved. Trimming took 6 bases from V and 0 from J, leaving 12 bases between them. The CDR3 covers 15 residues. CDR3 sequence: CASRNTADSGNTIYF. CDR3 DNA: TGTGCCAGCAGAAATACAGCAGACTCTGGAAACACCATATATTTT.

This clonotype was found many times. The chain has TRBV27 and TRBJ2-7; 9 nucleotides line up with TRBD2. CDR1 and CDR2 (germline): MNHEY, SMNVEV (reference sequence). The CDR3 loop spans 13 amino acids. J lost 5 bases, V lost 8 bases, and 7 bases had no gene match. CDR3 region: CASRTSVGHEQYF. CDR3 nucleotides: TGTGCCAGCCGGACTAGCGTAGGCCACGAGCAGTACTTC.

This clonotype was observed at least ten times. The chain links TRBV11-1 to TRBJ1-3; D unresolved. The CDR3 is 18 amino acids. The V gene lost 5 bases and the J gene lost 0 bases, with 20 bases spanning the gap. The germline gives CDR1 SGHAT, CDR2 FQDESV (reference sequence). CDR3 sequence (DNA): TGTGCCAGCAGCCCGGGTTCATTTGGGCTGGGCTCTGGAAACACCATATATTTT. This sequence encodes CASSPGSFGLGSGNTIYF.

This clonotype was counted many times. One end of the junction is discordant with germline, which a read error may explain. The CDR3 DNA sequence: TGTGCCAGCAGCCAAGGTAATGAGCAGTTCTTC. Its translation is CASSQGNEQFF. The V and J genes are TRBV4-1 and TRBJ2-1; the D is unclear. The CDR3 has 11 residues. The V gene's germline CDR1 is MGHRA and CDR2 YSYEKL.

V is TRBV7-9 and J is TRBJ2-7; 8 bases agree with TRBD1. Germline CDR1 is SEHNR and CDR2 is FQNEAQ (reference sequence). Trimming at V came to 6 bases and at J to 7 bases, leaving 5 bases not matched to a gene. The CDR3 loop spans 12 amino acids. The CDR3 here is CASSVQGGEQYV. The CDR3 coding sequence is TGTGCCAGCAGTGTACAGGGGGGTGAGCAGTACGTC.

This clonotype came up many times. The rearrangement joins TRBV11-2 to TRBJ2-5, with 10 bases that match TRBD2. V was clipped by 1 base and J by 4 bases; unmatched bases: 6. Per germline, CDR1 SGHAT and CDR2 FQNNGV. The CDR3 has 16 amino acids. CDR3 sequence reads: CASSLGSGRAVETQYF. For the CDR3, the DNA is TGTGCCAGCAGCTTAGGGAGCGGGAGGGCCGTAGAGACCCAGTACTTC. Using reference TRBV11-2 and TRBJ2-5 for the parts outside the CDR3, the full variable domain is EAGVAQSPRYKIIEKRQSVAFWCNPISGHATLYWYQQILGQGPKLLIQFQNNGVVDDSQLPKDRFSAERLKGVDSTLKIQPAKLEDSAVYLCASSLGSGRAVETQYFGPGTRLLVL.